This paragraph reports one T cell receptor beta chain. The sample originates from a study of blood T cell repertoires in COVID-19. Study in general: Researchers got acute and convalescent COVID-19 samples from the United States, Italy and Spain.

Measured with immunoSEQ multiplex PCR; TCRdb has only the in-frame clones, and not every one. Altogether about 140,000 clones are present, roughly 85% being singletons, with the ten largest covering 5%. The CDR3 consists of 17 residues. CDR1 and CDR2 from the germline V gene are SEHNR and FQNEAQ (reference sequence). V lost 0 bases, J lost 5 bases, and 6 bases stayed unmatched. Sequencing used peripheral blood. This clonotype was obtained from a human donor in a cohort sampled during active COVID-19. This chain links TRBV7-9 with TRBJ2-5, with TRBD2 matching 13 bases. Here the CDR3 reads CASSLAQRGLAGETQYF. The CDR3 bases are TGTGCCAGCAGCTTAGCCCAACGGGGACTAGCGGGGGAGACCCAGTACTTC.